The sequence of this TCR beta chain was determined in a study of CD8+ T cells in alopecia areata. From germline, CDR1 is LGHNA and CDR2 YNFKEQ. The CDR3 is 15 amino acids. V dropped 1 base and J dropped 2 bases, with 9 bases sitting between them. Treatment of the sample: oral pan-JAK inhibitor, 5-10 mg twice daily. RNA extraction and reverse transcription yielded cDNA as sequencing template. The protocol was immunoSEQ multiplex PCR, while the TCRdb copy is restricted to in-frame clones and leaves out a portion. Of around 290,000 clones in the sample, nearly 60% were seen once. The TCR comes from a human donor with alopecia areata. The chain recombines TRBV4-2 with TRBJ1-5, with no clear D. This sample comprised CD4+ T cells sorted from blood, obtained at week 24, from a patient treated with tofacitinib. CDR3 bases: TGTGCCAGCAGCCAAGCCATCAAGCGCAATCAGCCCCAGCATTTT. Translated, it gives CASSQAIKRNQPQHF.